Presented here are 20 T cell receptor beta chains from one specimen sequenced in a study of memory CD4+ T cells and cytomegalovirus serostatus. The sort gate was single viable CD3+CD4+CD8-CD45RO+ cells for memory CD4+ T cells. Some clones are missing from TCRdb's copy, which holds only in-frame ones; the method was immunoSEQ multiplex PCR. The profile shows around 53,000 clones, 70% to 80% of them singletons. Material for sequencing was memory CD4+ T cells from blood. These receptors were collected from an adult in good health and CMV-seronegative.

This clone appeared a single time. The J gene is TRBJ1-1, the V gene TRBV6-5; 11 positions match TRBD1. Germline CDR1 is MNHEY and CDR2 is SVGAGI. This CDR3 is built from 13 residues. V trimming: 2 bases; J trimming: 8 bases; junction bases outside the gene matches: 1. This CDR3 is CASSYRTGGEAFF. CDR3 bases: TGTGCCAGCAGTTACCGGACAGGGGGCGAAGCTTTCTTT.

The rearrangement links TRBV11-3 to TRBJ2-1; D not certain. There are 16 residues in the CDR3. CDR1 SGHNT and CDR2 YENEEA come from the germline V gene. V shed 2 bases and J shed 4 bases, with 15 bases lying between them. CDR3 DNA sequence: TGTGCCAGCAGCTTAAGGTTCCTAGAACCATACAATGAGCAGTTCTTC. Amino acids: CASSLRFLEPYNEQFF.

This chain connects TRBV5-1 to TRBJ2-2; 10 bases are a match to TRBD1. With V trimmed by 4 bases and J by 5 bases, 2 bases remained unmatched. The CDR3 covers 14 residues. The germline V gene encodes CDR1 SGHRS and CDR2 YFSETQ. The CDR3 nucleotides are TGCGCCAGCAGCCGGACAGGGGGGACCGGGGAGCTGTTTTTT. This gives the protein CASSRTGGTGELFF.

This clone was detected only a few times. The rearrangement joins TRBV30 to TRBJ2-5, with 10 positions matching TRBD1. The CDR3 length is 15 residues. V lost 3 bases and J lost 1; bases outside the gene matches: 5. Per the germline V gene, CDR1 is GTSNPN and CDR2 is SVGIG (reference sequence). The CDR3 nucleotides are TGTGCCTGGAGGCGGACAGGGGGACCCCAAGAGACCCAGTACTTC. Its translation is CAWRRTGGPQETQYF. Variable domain in full (rest from reference TRBV30 and TRBJ2-5): SQTIHQWPATLVQPVGSPLSLECTVEGTSNPNLYWYRQAAGRGLQLLFYSVGIGQISSEVPQNLSASRPQDRQFILSSKKLLLSDSGFYLCAWRRTGGPQETQYFGPGTRLLVL.

V is TRBV7-2 and J is TRBJ1-1; D gene uncertain. V lost 8 bases and J lost 1, with 5 bases in between. Germline V gene data show CDR1 as SGHTA and CDR2 as FQGNSA. The CDR3 spans 11 residues. The CDR3 DNA sequence: TGTGCCAGCGCGCCGAACACTGAAGCTTTCTTT. This encodes CASAPNTEAFF.

The chain has TRBV5-1 and TRBJ1-1; D is ambiguous. The length of the CDR3 is 13 residues. Germline V gene data show CDR1 as SGHRS and CDR2 as YFSETQ. V was shortened by 0 bases and J by 11 bases, with 14 bases between the two germline ends. The CDR3 bases are TGCGCCAGCAGCTTGGAGGGTAGGGAGGATGCTTTCTTT. This gives the protein CASSLEGREDAFF.

The CDR3 here is CASSQGIKRGAVSTDTQYF. The CDR3 nucleotides read TGTGCCAGCAGCCAAGGAATTAAGCGGGGGGCCGTCAGCACAGATACGCAGTATTTT. V gene TRBV14 combines with J gene TRBJ2-3; 9 nucleotides agree with TRBD2. The CDR3 consists of 19 residues. Per germline, CDR1 SGHDN and CDR2 FVKESK. With V trimmed by 1 base and J by 0 bases, 11 bases remained unmatched.

The chain carries TRBV9 and TRBJ1-1, with D perhaps matching TRBD1 (6 bases). V was pared by 4 bases and J by 4 bases, with 20 bases between. This CDR3 contains 16 residues. Per germline, CDR1 SGDLS and CDR2 YYNGEE. The CDR3 region has the DNA TGTGCCAGCAGCCCGCACAGTGGGGGGGCCGGCACTGAAGCTTTCTTT. Protein sequence: CASSPHSGGAGTEAFF.

The chain combines TRBV7-3 with TRBJ1-2; 10 bases are shared with TRBD1. The CDR3 runs 13 residues. Germline CDR1 and CDR2: SGHTA and FQGTGA. J gave up 8 bases and V 5 bases, and 5 bases lay outside the gene matches. CDR3 region: CASSPGTGEGYTF. The CDR3 DNA sequence: TGTGCCAGCAGCCCAGGGACAGGGGAAGGCTACACCTTC.

The gene calls are TRBV19 and TRBJ1-5; no clear D gene. V was clipped by 5 bases and J by 6 bases, with 11 bases between them. The length of the CDR3 is 13 residues. The germline V gene has CDR1 LNHDA and CDR2 SQIVND (reference sequence). CDR3 nucleotides: TGTGCCAGTAGTCTCGCAGCGCCTCAGCCCCAGCATTTT. Translated, it gives CASSLAAPQPQHF.

The V call is TRBV5-5, the J call TRBJ1-3, with D unclear. The CDR3 sequence is 13 residues long. V gave up 2 bases and J gave up 6 bases, with 9 bases separating them. The V gene's germline CDR1 is SGHKS and CDR2 YYEKEE (reference sequence). The chain's CDR3 is CASSFAPANTIYF. The CDR3 coding sequence is TGTGCCAGCAGCTTCGCCCCCGCAAACACCATATATTTT.

V is TRBV27 and J is TRBJ1-6; D remains unclear. V dropped 4 bases and J dropped 6 bases, with 16 bases sitting between them. Germline V gives CDR1 MNHEY, CDR2 SMNVEV (reference sequence). The CDR3 has 16 amino acids. The DNA of the CDR3 is TGTGCCAGCAGTTCAGGCCCCCAGTTCCCTAATTCACCCCTCCACTTT. It yields the protein CASSSGPQFPNSPLHF.

This chain joins TRBV6-6 and TRBJ2-3, with 8 bases identical to TRBD1. This CDR3 comprises 15 residues. J was trimmed by 2 bases and V by 5 bases; bases with no gene match: 6. From germline, CDR1 is MNHNY and CDR2 SVGAGI (reference sequence). CDR3 bases: TGTGCCAGCAGTACAGACAGGGGTCTCACAGATACGCAGTATTTT. Translation: CASSTDRGLTDTQYF.

CDR3 loop: CASSERLAEKLFF. In nucleotides, the CDR3 is TGCGCCAGCAGCGAGCGACTGGCGGAAAAACTGTTTTTT. J is TRBJ1-4 and V is TRBV5-1; D not certain. There are 13 residues in the CDR3. The germline V gene has CDR1 SGHRS and CDR2 YFSETQ. Trimming pared 4 bases from V and 8 bases from J, leaving 12 bases between.

The rearrangement joins TRBV7-9 to TRBJ2-3; D call uncertain. This CDR3 is 13 amino acids long. Germline V gene sequence: CDR1 SEHNR, CDR2 FQNEAQ (reference sequence). V lost 2 bases to trimming and J lost 11 bases, with 14 bases between them. The CDR3 DNA is TGTGCCAGCAGCTTACCACTTTTGGGGAAGCAGTATTTT. As protein: CASSLPLLGKQYF.

The V call is TRBV4-2, the J call TRBJ2-1; TRBD2 aligns across 10 bases. The CDR3 has 15 amino acids. The trim removed 2 bases at V and 7 bases at J, leaving 5 bases unmatched. Germline CDR1 LGHNA, CDR2 YNFKEQ. CDR3 region: CASSQSGGAQNEQFF. The CDR3 DNA follows: TGTGCCAGCAGCCAAAGCGGGGGGGCCCAGAATGAGCAGTTCTTC.

The chain combines TRBV28 with TRBJ2-7; TRBD2 matches 7 bases. Germline V CDR1 and CDR2: MDHEN, SYDVKM. Trimming at V came to 5 bases and at J to 4 bases, leaving 11 bases not matched to a gene. This CDR3 has 15 residues. This chain's CDR3 is CASSPTEAGHYEQYF. CDR3 coding DNA: TGTGCCAGCAGTCCCACTGAAGCGGGGCATTACGAGCAGTACTTC. Based on the CDR3 plus reference TRBV28 and TRBJ2-7, the full variable domain is DVKVTQSSRYLVKRTGEKVFLECVQDMDHENMFWYRQDPGLGLRLIYFSYDVKMKEKGDIPEGYSVSREKKERFSLILESASTNQTSMYLCASSPTEAGHYEQYFGPGTRLTVT.

The chain has TRBV11-2 and TRBJ2-2; 13 bases align to TRBD2. The V and J ends lost 6 bases and 9 bases, in that order; junction bases with no gene match: 10. The CDR3 runs to 16 residues. Germline values: CDR1 SGHAT, CDR2 FQNNGV. The CDR3 DNA follows: TGTGCCAGCAGGACATTAAGGACTAGCGGGAGCAGGGAGCTGTTTTTT. This sequence encodes CASRTLRTSGSRELFF.

The chain uses TRBV4-1 and TRBJ1-2, with 10 nucleotides matching TRBD1. CDR1 is MGHRA, CDR2 YSYEKL, per germline. V lost 1 base and J lost 8; bases outside the gene matches: 7. The CDR3 extends over 15 amino acids. The CDR3 nucleotides are TGCGCCAGCAGCCAAGGGGGACAGGGGAGGGGCGGCTACACCTTC. It is translated as CASSQGGQGRGGYTF.

This clone was observed a few times. The chain links TRBV4-1 to TRBJ1-5, with D possibly matching TRBD1 (6 bases). The germline V and J ends were trimmed by 1 base and 7 bases, with 14 bases remaining between them. The CDR3 is made up of 15 amino acids. Per germline, CDR1 MGHRA and CDR2 YSYEKL. The CDR3 reads CASSQAGGQGQPQHF. In DNA, the CDR3 is TGCGCCAGCAGCCAAGCGGGGGGCCAGGGCCAGCCCCAGCATTTT.